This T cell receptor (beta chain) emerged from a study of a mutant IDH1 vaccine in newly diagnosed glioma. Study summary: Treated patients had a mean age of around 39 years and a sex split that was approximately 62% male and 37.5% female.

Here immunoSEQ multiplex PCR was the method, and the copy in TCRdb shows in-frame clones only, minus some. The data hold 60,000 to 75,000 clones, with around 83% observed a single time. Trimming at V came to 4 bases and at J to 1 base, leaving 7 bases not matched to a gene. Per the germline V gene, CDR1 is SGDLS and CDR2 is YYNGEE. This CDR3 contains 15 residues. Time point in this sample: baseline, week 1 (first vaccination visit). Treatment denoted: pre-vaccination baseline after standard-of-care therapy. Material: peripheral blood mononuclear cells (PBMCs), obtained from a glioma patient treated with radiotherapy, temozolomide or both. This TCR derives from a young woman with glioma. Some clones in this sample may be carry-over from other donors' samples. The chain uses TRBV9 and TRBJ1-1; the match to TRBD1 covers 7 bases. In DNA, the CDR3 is TGTGCCAGCAGCCCTCGAGACAGGGCGAACACTGAAGCTTTCTTT. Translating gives CASSPRDRANTEAFF. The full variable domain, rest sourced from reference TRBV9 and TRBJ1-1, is DSGVTQTPKHLITATGQRVTLRCSPRSGDLSVYWYQQSLDQGLQFLIQYYNGEERAKGNILERFSAQQFPDLHSELNLSSLELGDSALYFCASSPRDRANTEAFFGQGTRLTVV.